Following are 9 T cell receptor beta chains from one sample sequenced in a study of blood T cell repertoires in COVID-19. TCRdb keeps only in-frame clones here, not all; method: immunoSEQ multiplex PCR. The repertoire holds roughly 250,000 clones, with approximately 85% as singletons. Sequenced material: peripheral blood. All receptors derive from a woman between 55 and 75 years old with active or convalescent COVID-19.

This rearrangement joins TRBV13 to TRBJ1-4; D is ambiguous. V was trimmed by 0 bases and J by 8 bases, leaving 7 bases between them. This CDR3 is 13 amino acids long. Germline V gene data show CDR1 as PRHDT and CDR2 as FYEKMQ (reference sequence). As DNA, the CDR3 is TGTGCCAGCAGCTTAGGCCGGGAGGAAAAACTGTTTTTT. It translates to CASSLGREEKLFF.

This chain joins TRBV27 and TRBJ1-1; TRBD1 aligns across 8 bases. CDR3 length: 16 amino acids. The junction had 10 bases not matched to a gene; V was cut back by 5 bases and J by 2 bases. CDR1 is MNHEY, CDR2 SMNVEV, per germline (reference sequence). CDR3 in DNA: TGTGCCAGCAGTACCCCAGCAGGGGGCCTAAACACTGAAGCTTTCTTT. As protein: CASSTPAGGLNTEAFF.

This clone was detected only a few times. The chain has TRBV7-3 and TRBJ2-3; 7 bases are shared with TRBD2. This CDR3 is 16 amino acids long. Germline assignment: CDR1 SGHTA and CDR2 FQGTGA. V lost 5 bases to trimming and J lost 0 bases; unmatched junction nucleotides: 8. This CDR3 is CASSPWGGRSTDTQYF. CDR3 bases: TGTGCCAGCAGCCCATGGGGGGGACGGAGCACAGATACGCAGTATTTT.

V and J are TRBV29-1 and TRBJ1-5; the D gene is possibly TRBD1 (6 bases). V was pared by 4 bases and J by 1 base, with 14 bases between. Germline V CDR1 and CDR2: SQVTM, ANQGSEA. This CDR3 spans 15 amino acids. The CDR3 here is CSVGGGGSSNQPQHF. The CDR3 DNA reads as TGCAGCGTTGGGGGGGGCGGAAGCAGCAATCAGCCCCAGCATTTT.

This clone was seen more than once but under ten times. The rearrangement links TRBV21-1 to TRBJ1-4. TRBV21-1 is a pseudogene locus. The CDR3 has 16 amino acids. The CDR3 is CASRKGRRKLNEKLFF. The CDR3, as DNA: TGTGCCAGCAGGAAGGGTAGGAGGAAGTTGAATGAAAAACTGTTTTTT.

The chain carries TRBV18 and TRBJ2-7, with TRBD1 matching over 10 bases. The CDR3 extends over 17 amino acids. Germline V gene data show CDR1 as KGHSH and CDR2 as LQKENI. V gave up 4 bases and J gave up 0 bases; unmatched junction bases: 9. CDR3 DNA: TGTGCCAGCTCACAACAGGGGACAGGGGCCTTCTCCTACGAGCAGTACTTC. It specifies CASSQQGTGAFSYEQYF.

The V gene is TRBV19, the J gene TRBJ1-6; D is ambiguous. Germline CDR1 reads LNHDA; CDR2 reads SQIVND (reference sequence). Trimming took off 8 bases at V and 7 bases at J, with 15 bases between the two ends. The CDR3 runs to 14 residues. The CDR3 DNA sequence: TGTGCCAGTCTGGGCCGGGAGAGGAATTCACCCCTCCACTTT. This translates into CASLGRERNSPLHF.

The CDR3 loop reads CSVEDRDRVGGYTF. The CDR3, as DNA: TGCAGCGTTGAAGACAGGGACAGGGTCGGTGGCTACACCTTC. V and J are TRBV29-1 and TRBJ1-2, with 9 positions matching TRBD1. The CDR3 sequence is 14 residues long. The J segment lost 7 bases and the V segment lost 0 bases, leaving 6 bases of the junction unmatched. Germline loops: CDR1 SQVTM, CDR2 ANQGSEA.

The J gene is TRBJ2-3, the V gene TRBV12-3 or TRBV12-4; no definite D call. This CDR3 comprises 12 residues. The V end lost 2 bases, the J end lost 5 bases, and 5 bases lay between the germline ends. The CDR3 region has the DNA TGTGCCAGCAGTTTAACGGGAGATACGCAGTATTTT. It yields the protein CASSLTGDTQYF.